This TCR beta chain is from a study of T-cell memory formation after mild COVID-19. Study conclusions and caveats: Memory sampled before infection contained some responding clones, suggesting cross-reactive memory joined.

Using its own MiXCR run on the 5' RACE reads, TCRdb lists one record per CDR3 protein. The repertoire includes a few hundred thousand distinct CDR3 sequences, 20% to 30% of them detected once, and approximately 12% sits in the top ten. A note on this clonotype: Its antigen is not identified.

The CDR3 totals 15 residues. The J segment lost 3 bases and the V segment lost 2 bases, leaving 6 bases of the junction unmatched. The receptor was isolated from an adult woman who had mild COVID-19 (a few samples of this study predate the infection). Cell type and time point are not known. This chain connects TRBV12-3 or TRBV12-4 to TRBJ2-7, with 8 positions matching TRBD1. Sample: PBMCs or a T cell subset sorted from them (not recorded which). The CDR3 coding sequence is TGTGCCAGCAGTTTATCCCTCGGACAGGGCTACGAGCAGTACTTC. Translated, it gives CASSLSLGQGYEQYF.